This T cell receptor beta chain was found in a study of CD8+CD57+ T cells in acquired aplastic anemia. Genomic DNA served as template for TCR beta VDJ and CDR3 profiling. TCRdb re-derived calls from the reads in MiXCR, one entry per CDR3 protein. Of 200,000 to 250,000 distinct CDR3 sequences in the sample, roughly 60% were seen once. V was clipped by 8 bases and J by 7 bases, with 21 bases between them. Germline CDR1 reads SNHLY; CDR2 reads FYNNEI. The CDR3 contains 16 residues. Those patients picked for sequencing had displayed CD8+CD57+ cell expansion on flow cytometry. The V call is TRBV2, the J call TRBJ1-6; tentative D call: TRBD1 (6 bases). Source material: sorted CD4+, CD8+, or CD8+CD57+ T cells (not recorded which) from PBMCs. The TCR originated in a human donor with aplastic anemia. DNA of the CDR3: TGTGCCAGCGGGAGTGACAGCAAGAGGGGGAATTCACCCCTCCACTTT. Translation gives CASGSDSKRGNSPLHF.